Below, 15 T cell receptor beta chains from the same sample are listed, as sequenced in a study of shared clonotypes between healthy human individuals. Using immunoSEQ multiplex PCR, the repertoire was profiled, and TCRdb retains in-frame clones only, with some absent. Here the sample spans millions of clones, about 92% being singletons. Sequenced sample: naive CD4+ T cells sorted from blood. Stated subset: CD45RA+ positively selected. The receptors were sampled from a man between 18 and 29 years old in good health.

About this clone: Distinct nucleotide sequences in the sample also encode this CDR3. V usage is TRBV7-9 and J usage is TRBJ1-5; tentative D call: TRBD1 (5 bases). Germline values: CDR1 SEHNR, CDR2 FQNEAQ (reference sequence). The CDR3 extends over 14 amino acids. V was trimmed by 4 bases and J by 0 bases, leaving 7 bases between them. The CDR3 here is CASSSTDSNQPQHF. The CDR3 coding sequence is TGTGCCAGCAGCTCGACAGATAGCAATCAGCCCCAGCATTTT.

The chain uses TRBV2 and TRBJ2-5, with D perhaps given as TRBD1 or TRBD2 (5 bases each). The CDR3 consists of 14 residues. Trimming took off 3 bases at V and 5 bases at J, with 13 bases between the two ends. From germline, CDR1 is SNHLY and CDR2 FYNNEI. The CDR3 bases are TGTGCCAGCAGTGAGGGACGGGCTAGGGAGACCCAGTACTTC. This codes for CASSEGRARETQYF.

The V and J genes are TRBV5-1 and TRBJ1-4; weak D call: TRBD1 (5 bases). V gave up 2 bases and J gave up 0 bases, with 17 bases separating them. CDR3 size: 18 residues. Germline V gives CDR1 SGHRS, CDR2 YFSETQ. CDR3 residues: CASSFGKTQDATNEKLFF. The CDR3 DNA sequence: TGCGCCAGCAGCTTCGGCAAGACACAGGACGCAACTAATGAAAAACTGTTTTTT.

Remarks on this clone: Other nucleotide sequences in the sample specify the same CDR3. The chain links TRBV5-4 to TRBJ1-1; 7 bases are a match to TRBD1. V dropped 2 bases and J dropped 4; count of bases not matched to a gene: 5. The CDR3 covers 14 residues. CDR1 and CDR2 (germline): SGHNT, YYREEE (reference sequence). CDR3 residues: CASSFGQGGTEAFF. As DNA, the CDR3 is TGTGCCAGCAGCTTTGGGCAGGGGGGCACTGAAGCTTTCTTT. Together with reference TRBV5-4 and TRBJ1-1, the CDR3 gives the full variable domain: ETGVTQSPTHLIKTRGQQVTLRCSSQSGHNTVSWYQQALGQGPQFIFQYYREEENGRGNFPPRFSGLQFPNYSSELNVNALELDDSALYLCASSFGQGGTEAFFGQGTRLTVV.

This clone appeared a few times. The sample carries other DNA sequences with the same CDR3. The genes are TRBV7-9 and TRBJ1-5; D gene unclear. CDR1 and CDR2 from the germline V gene are SEHNR and FQNEAQ (reference sequence). This CDR3 is built from 13 residues. The ends were cut back, 5 bases at V and 5 bases at J, with 10 bases in the middle. The CDR3 DNA sequence: TGTGCCAGCAGCCCGGACGGCGATCAGCCCCAGCATTTT. Its protein product is CASSPDGDQPQHF.

The chain is built from TRBV7-2 and TRBJ2-7, with D possibly matching TRBD1 (6 bases). V was cut by 5 bases and J by 3 bases, with 20 bases left in between. The CDR3 runs to 16 residues. The germline CDR1 and CDR2 sequences are SGHTA and FQGNSA. CDR3 DNA: TGTGCCAGCAGCCTGGGGGCGGACGGAACCTTCTACGAGCAGTACTTC. Translating it yields CASSLGADGTFYEQYF.

The rearrangement links TRBV28 to TRBJ2-5; D uncertain. CDR3 size: 13 residues. V dropped 5 bases and J dropped 7 bases, with 14 bases sitting between them. CDR1 is MDHEN and CDR2 is SYDVKM in the germline V gene. CDR3 sequence: CASSPRHPTTQYF. The CDR3 DNA sequence: TGTGCCAGCAGTCCTCGACACCCGACGACCCAGTACTTC.

This clone was observed a single time. This chain uses TRBV5-5 with TRBJ1-1, with a weak D call TRBD1 (6 bases). Trimming took 3 bases from V and 4 from J, leaving 13 bases between them. CDR1 and CDR2 from the germline V gene are SGHKS and YYEKEE (reference sequence). CDR3 length: 14 amino acids. The DNA for the CDR3 is TGTGCCAGCAGCTGGTTAGGGGGTGGCACTGAAGCTTTCTTT. Encoded protein: CASSWLGGGTEAFF.

V usage is TRBV7-2 and J usage is TRBJ1-5, with 11 bases aligning to TRBD1. Germline loops: CDR1 SGHTA, CDR2 FQGNSA. V lost 3 bases and J lost 7; bases outside the gene matches: 8. The CDR3 contains 16 residues. The chain's CDR3 is CASSFLGQGAQQPQHF. The CDR3 DNA sequence: TGTGCCAGCAGCTTCCTCGGACAGGGGGCCCAACAGCCCCAGCATTTT.

V and J are TRBV5-8 and TRBJ2-2, with TRBD1 matching 8 bases. The CDR3 covers 13 residues. J was trimmed by 5 bases and V by 3 bases; bases with no gene match: 0. Germline values: CDR1 SGHTS, CDR2 YDEGEE. In nucleotides, the CDR3 is TGTGCCAGCAGCTGGGACAGGACCGGGGAGCTGTTTTTT. It encodes CASSWDRTGELFF. The whole variable domain, remainder taken from reference TRBV5-8 and TRBJ2-2, is EAGVTQSPTHLIKTRGQQATLRCSPISGHTSVYWYQQALGLGLQFLLWYDEGEERNRGNFPPRFSGRQFPNYSSELNVNALELEDSALYLCASSWDRTGELFFGEGSRLTVL.

The chain couples TRBV5-1 to TRBJ2-2; the match to TRBD2 covers 16 bases. The CDR3 extends over 17 amino acids. CDR1 and CDR2 from the germline V gene are SGHRS and YFSETQ. With V trimmed by 5 bases and J by 7 bases, 8 bases remained unmatched. As DNA, the CDR3 is TGCGCCAGCAGACCCGGGACTAGCGGGGGGGTCGTCGGGGAGCTGTTTTTT. Amino acid sequence: CASRPGTSGGVVGELFF.

The V and J genes are TRBV7-9 and TRBJ1-4; the match to TRBD1 covers 7 bases. This CDR3 contains 14 residues. V lost 5 bases, J lost 7 bases, and 7 bases stayed unmatched. Germline CDR1 SEHNR, CDR2 FQNEAQ (reference sequence). The DNA of the CDR3 is TGTGCCAGCAGCATGACAGGGAAGCGTGAAAAACTGTTTTTT. Translation: CASSMTGKREKLFF. The full variable domain, its missing parts supplied by reference TRBV7-9 and TRBJ1-4, is DTGVSQNPRHKITKRGQNVTFRCDPISEHNRLYWYRQTLGQGPEFLTYFQNEAQLEKSRLLSDRFSAERPKGSFSTLEIQRTEQGDSAMYLCASSMTGKREKLFFGSGTQLSVL.

This chain joins TRBV4-1 and TRBJ1-4; 7 bases align to TRBD1. The germline V gene has CDR1 MGHRA and CDR2 YSYEKL. V trimming: 1 base; J trimming: 4 bases; junction bases outside the gene matches: 6. The CDR3 is made up of 16 amino acids. The CDR3 sequence: CASSQGRGQNNEKLFF. The CDR3 DNA is TGCGCCAGCAGCCAAGGCCGGGGACAGAATAATGAAAAACTGTTTTTT.

As DNA, the CDR3 is TGTGCCCACCAGAGCTACAGGGGCCCAAACTATGGCTACACCTTC. Translating gives CAHQSYRGPNYGYTF. This chain connects TRBV30 to TRBJ1-2, with 7 bases matching TRBD1. CDR3 length: 15 amino acids. CDR1 and CDR2 (germline): GTSNPN, SVGIG (reference sequence). Germline trimming cut 8 bases from V and 2 bases from J; bases unmatched to any gene: 14.

This clone was counted a single time. The rearrangement links TRBV7-8 to TRBJ2-5; 8 nucleotides line up with TRBD2. Looked up from germline, CDR1 is SGHVS and CDR2 is FQNEAQ. CDR3 length equals 18 residues. The trim removed 0 bases at V and 3 bases at J, leaving 12 bases unmatched. Here the CDR3 reads CASSLAQTPGLVKETQYF. CDR3 coding DNA: TGTGCCAGCAGCTTAGCCCAAACGCCGGGACTAGTAAAAGAGACCCAGTACTTC.